The source of this T cell receptor beta chain is a study of blood T cell repertoires in COVID-19. Study context: PBMCs, B-cell-depleted T cells, or T cells provided the cDNA or gDNA that made up the material.

The V gene's germline CDR1 is SGHTA and CDR2 FQGNSA. The CDR3 spans 13 residues. V lost 7 bases to trimming and J lost 4 bases, with 13 bases between them. This clone was detected a few times. This CDR3 is also generated by other DNA sequences in the sample. Original handling: Using reference gene primer amplification, nucleated cell counts were estimated. Method: immunoSEQ multiplex PCR; TCRdb's copy keeps in-frame clones and lacks some. V, J and clone size derive from that table, while D and trimming were established from the DNA sequence. Of about 190,000 clones in the sample, about 88% were seen once.

The TCR was taken from a man aged 30 to 45 with active or convalescent COVID-19. Sequenced input: peripheral blood. This chain joins TRBV7-2 and TRBJ1-1; possibly TRBD1 for D (5 bases). The CDR3 region has the DNA TGTGCCAGCACCCAGCAGGGCGGCACTGAAGCTTTCTTT. This sequence encodes CASTQQGGTEAFF.